This is a list of T cell receptor beta chains from one sample in a study of T cells in Graves' hyperthyroidism and ophthalmopathy. TCRdb fed the multiplex PCR reads into MiXCR, producing one record per CDR3 protein. The profile shows approximately 300,000 distinct CDR3 sequences, around a fifth of them singletons. Input material: blood. The receptors shown here come from a man between 50 and 59 years old with Graves' ophthalmopathy. Both conserved end residues are part of each CDR3. The D gene is left open where the match is weak. Clone size is shown for a subset of rows, as once, few, many or a class of expanded clone.

>NA|TRBV20-1|many|TRBJ2-5
TGCAGTGCTCCCTCGGTTGTCGGCTGGGAGACCCAGTACTTC
CSAPSVVGWETQYF
>TRBD1|TRBV19|few|TRBJ1-5
TGTGCCAGTAGTATCGACAGGGTCCACAATCAGCCCCAGCATTTT
CASSIDRVHNQPQHF
>NA|TRBV19|few|TRBJ2-1
TGTGCCAGTAGTAAGCCCTGGGGCTTCTCCTACAATGAGCAGTTCTTC
CASSKPWGFSYNEQFF
>NA|TRBV28|NA|TRBJ2-3
TGTGCCAGCAGTTTAATACCTCCGGCAGATACGCAGTATTTT
CASSLIPPADTQYF
>NA|TRBV5-6|many|TRBJ1-1
TGTGCCAGCAGCTTAAGAGGGGTAGGCACTGAAGCTTTCTTT
CASSLRGVGTEAFF
>TRBD1|TRBV9|many|TRBJ2-7
TGTGCCAGCAGCGTACAGGGGGCACGTGGAGAGCAGTACTTC
CASSVQGARGEQYF
>NA|TRBV7-8|NA|TRBJ2-7
TGTGCCAGCAGCCCCTACATCCAGGGCGCCTACAGCGAGCAGTACTTC
CASSPYIQGAYSEQYF
>TRBD2|TRBV5-1|many|TRBJ2-1
TGCGCCAGCAGCCCTCTCGGCGGGAGCCACAATGAGCAGTTCTTC
CASSPLGGSHNEQFF
>NA|TRBV5-1|NA|TRBJ2-6
TGCGCCAGCAGCAACCAGGGGCCCAACTCTGGGGCCAACGTCCTGACTTTC
CASSNQGPNSGANVLTF
>NA|TRBV30|many|TRBJ2-7
TGTGCCTGGGTATCAGGATCCTACGAGCAGTACTTC
CAWVSGSYEQYF
>TRBD1|TRBV19|few|TRBJ1-5
TGTGCCAGTAGTACCCTACAGGGGGCTAGCAATCAGCCCCAGCATTTT
CASSTLQGASNQPQHF
>TRBD2|TRBV9|NA|TRBJ2-3
TGTGCCAGCAGCGTCGGGACTAGCGGGATTGATACGCAGTATTTT
CASSVGTSGIDTQYF
>NA|TRBV11-2|many|TRBJ2-5
TGTGCCAGCAGCTCACCCCCCCCGGGGCTAAGCCAAGAGACCCAGTACTTC
CASSSPPPGLSQETQYF
>NA|TRBV7-9|NA|TRBJ1-4
TGTGCCAGCAGCTACCGAGAGGGGCCTAATGAAAAACTGTTTTTT
CASSYREGPNEKLFF
>NA|TRBV18|many|TRBJ2-7
TGTGCCAGCTCACCAGTACAGGGCCTATACGAGCAGTACTTC
CASSPVQGLYEQYF
>NA|TRBV12-3/TRBV12-4|many|TRBJ1-1
TGTGCCAGCAGTTTTGGGCACCCGAACACTGAAGCTTTCTTT
CASSFGHPNTEAFF
>NA|TRBV12-3/TRBV12-4|few|TRBJ1-5
TGTGCCAGCAGTTTAGAGGACCAGCCCCAGCATTTT
CASSLEDQPQHF
>TRBD1|TRBV13|NA|TRBJ2-7
TGTGCCAGCAGCTTAGCAAAGGGGGACAGGGCCGTCGAGCAGTACTTC
CASSLAKGDRAVEQYF
>NA|TRBV6-1|few|TRBJ1-5
TGTGCCAGCAGGCCGACATCTCACAATCAGCCCCAGCATTTT
CASRPTSHNQPQHF
>TRBD1|TRBV10-3|many|TRBJ2-1
TGTGCCATCAGTGAGTCAGGGGGCGACCAGAGTAAGACTGAGCAGTTCTTC
CAISESGGDQSKTEQFF
>TRBD1|TRBV18|many|TRBJ2-7
TGTGCCAGCCTATCCGGGACAGGGACTTACGAGCAGTACTTC
CASLSGTGTYEQYF
>NA|TRBV19|NA|TRBJ2-3
TGTGCCACTAGGAGAACGGTCGGAACAGATACGCAGTATTTT
CATRRTVGTDTQYF
>NA|TRBV20-1|many|TRBJ1-1
TGCAGTGCAAGTGGGACGGCTGATACTGAAGCTTTCTTT
CSASGTADTEAFF
>TRBD1|TRBV2|NA|TRBJ2-7
TGTGCCAGCACCTTAACGACAGGGTCCGGGGAGCAGTACTTC
CASTLTTGSGEQYF
>NA|TRBV28|many|TRBJ1-2
TGTGCCAGCAGTTCCACAGGGATCGGAGGCTACACCTTC
CASSSTGIGGYTF
>TRBD1|TRBV7-9|few|TRBJ1-5
TGTGCCAGCAGCCGGATGGACAGGGTTAGCTATAGCAATCAGCCCCAGCATTTT
CASSRMDRVSYSNQPQHF
>NA|TRBV20-1|many|TRBJ2-1
TGCAGTGCTGGGGGGCTGTTACTCTTACAAAGCTCCTACAATGAGCAGTTCTTC
CSAGGLLLLQSSYNEQFF
>TRBD2|TRBV12-3/TRBV12-4|few|TRBJ2-1
TGTGCCAGCAGTGCTCTAGCGGGAGTCGTTGAGCAGTTCTTC
CASSALAGVVEQFF
>NA|TRBV5-1|many|TRBJ2-1
TGCGCCAGCAGCTTGGAGGTCTCCAACAATGAGCAGTTCTTC
CASSLEVSNNEQFF
>NA|TRBV20-1|many|TRBJ2-5
TGCAGTGCCCGGGACCCCCAAGGGCCAGAGACCCAGTACTTC
CSARDPQGPETQYF
>TRBD1|TRBV20-1|NA|TRBJ2-5
TGCAGTGCTAGACGGGGGACAGGGGGTTTCCAAGAGACCCAGTACTTC
CSARRGTGGFQETQYF